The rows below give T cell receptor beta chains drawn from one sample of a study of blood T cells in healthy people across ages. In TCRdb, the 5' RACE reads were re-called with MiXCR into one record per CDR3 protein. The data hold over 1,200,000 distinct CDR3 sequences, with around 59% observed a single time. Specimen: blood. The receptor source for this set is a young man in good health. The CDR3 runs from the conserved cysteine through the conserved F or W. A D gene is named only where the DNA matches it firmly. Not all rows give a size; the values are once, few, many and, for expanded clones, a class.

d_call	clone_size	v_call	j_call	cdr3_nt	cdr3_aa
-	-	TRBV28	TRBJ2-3	TGTGCCAGCAGCTCGCTGCGGGTGGGAGATACGCAGTATTTT	CASSSLRVGDTQYF
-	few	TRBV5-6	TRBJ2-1	TGTGCCAGCAGTTATCGAATAGGGCTCGACAATGATGAGCAGTTCTTC	CASSYRIGLDNDEQFF
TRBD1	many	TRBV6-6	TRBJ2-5	TGTGCCAGCAGTTCCCCGGACAGGGGAATTGTAGAGACCCAGTACTTC	CASSSPDRGIVETQYF
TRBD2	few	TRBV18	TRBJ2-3	TGTGCCAGCTCACCACCGAACAGCGGGAGTAGGGAGCAGTATTTT	CASSPPNSGSREQYF
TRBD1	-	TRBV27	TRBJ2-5	TGTGCCAGCAGTCCACAAGACAGGGTTGGGGAGACCCAGTACTTC	CASSPQDRVGETQYF
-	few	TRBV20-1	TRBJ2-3	TGCAGTGCTAGAGATCTTATCAACTGGGCGGATACGCAGTATTTT	CSARDLINWADTQYF
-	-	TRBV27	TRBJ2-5	TGTGCCAGCAGTTTTGGGATGTTTGAGACCCAGTACTTC	CASSFGMFETQYF
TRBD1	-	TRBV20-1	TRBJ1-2	TGCAGTGCTAGAGATTACCGGACAGGGTCCCTCTATCGCTACACCTTC	CSARDYRTGSLYRYTF
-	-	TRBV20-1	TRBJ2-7	TGCAGTGCCTCACACCTATACGAGCAGTACTTC	CSASHLYEQYF
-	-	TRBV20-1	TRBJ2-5	TGCAGTGCTATTAAGTCGTGGGGGACAGAGACCCAGTACTTC	CSAIKSWGTETQYF
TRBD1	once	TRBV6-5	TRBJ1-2	TGTGCCAGCAGCCGACAGGGCGGATCGAGAGGCTACACCTTC	CASSRQGGSRGYTF
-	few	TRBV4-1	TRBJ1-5	TGCGCCAGCAGCCTCAGGGTAGGCAATCAGCCCCAGCATTTT	CASSLRVGNQPQHF
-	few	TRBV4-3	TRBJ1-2	TGCGCCAGCAGCCAAGAAAGAGGGGACAACTATGGCTACACCTTC	CASSQERGDNYGYTF
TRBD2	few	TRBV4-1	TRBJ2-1	TGCGCCAGCAGCGATGGGACTAGCGGATACTACAATGAGCAGTTCTTC	CASSDGTSGYYNEQFF
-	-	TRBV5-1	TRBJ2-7	TGCGCCAGCAGCTCCCGAATTGGGGCCTCCTACGAGCAGTACTTC	CASSSRIGASYEQYF
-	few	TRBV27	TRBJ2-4	TGTGCCAGCAGTTTATCTCGCGTTTTAGCCAAAAACATTCAGTACTTC	CASSLSRVLAKNIQYF
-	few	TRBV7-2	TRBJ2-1	TGTGCCAGCAGCTTAGTTATAGATGAGCAGTTCTTC	CASSLVIDEQFF
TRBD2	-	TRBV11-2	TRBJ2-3	TGTGCCAGCAGCCTCCTTGCGGAAGGACTAGCGGGGGACCCTAGCACAGATACGCAGTATTTT	CASSLLAEGLAGDPSTDTQYF
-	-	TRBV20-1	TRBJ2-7	TGCAGTGCTAGCCCCATGAACTACGAGCAGTACTTC	CSASPMNYEQYF
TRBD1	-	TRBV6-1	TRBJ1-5	TGTGCCAGCAGTGAATCGGGACAGTATCAGCCCCAGCATTTT	CASSESGQYQPQHF
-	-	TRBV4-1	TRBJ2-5	TGCGCCAGCAGCCAAGATGCGCCCGCGTACCAAGAGACCCAGTACTTC	CASSQDAPAYQETQYF
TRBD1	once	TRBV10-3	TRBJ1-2	TGTGCCATCAGTGCTCTTGACAGGGGCTATGGCTACACCTTC	CAISALDRGYGYTF
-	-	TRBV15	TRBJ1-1	TGTGCCACCAGCAGAGGACCTCCTGGTGGAGGGACTGAAGCTTTCTTT	CATSRGPPGGGTEAFF
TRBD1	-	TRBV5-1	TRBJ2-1	TGCGCCAGCAGCGTGGGACAGGGGGCTTCCTACAATGAGCAGTTCTTC	CASSVGQGASYNEQFF
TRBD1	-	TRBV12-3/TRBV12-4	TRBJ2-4	TGTGCCAGCAGAGAGACAGGGGAGGCGTACATTCAGTACTTC	CASRETGEAYIQYF